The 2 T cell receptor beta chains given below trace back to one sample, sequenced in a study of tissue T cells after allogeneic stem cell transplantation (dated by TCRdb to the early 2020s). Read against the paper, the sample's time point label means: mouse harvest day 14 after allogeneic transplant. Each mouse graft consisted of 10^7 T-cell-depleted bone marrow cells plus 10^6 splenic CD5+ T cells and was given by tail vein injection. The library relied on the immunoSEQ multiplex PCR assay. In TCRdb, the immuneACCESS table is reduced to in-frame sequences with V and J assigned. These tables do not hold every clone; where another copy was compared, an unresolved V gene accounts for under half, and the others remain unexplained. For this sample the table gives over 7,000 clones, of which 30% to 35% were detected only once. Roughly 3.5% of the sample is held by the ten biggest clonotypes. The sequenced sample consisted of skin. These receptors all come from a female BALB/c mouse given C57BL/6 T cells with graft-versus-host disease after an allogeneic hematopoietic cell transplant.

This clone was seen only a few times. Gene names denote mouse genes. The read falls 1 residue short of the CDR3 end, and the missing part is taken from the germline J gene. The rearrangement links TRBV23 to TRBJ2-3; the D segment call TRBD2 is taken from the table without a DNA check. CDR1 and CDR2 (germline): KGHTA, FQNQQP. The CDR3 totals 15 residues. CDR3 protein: CSSSQGWGRAETLYF. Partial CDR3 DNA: TGCTCCAGCAGTCAAGGCTGGGGTAGAGCAGAAACGCTGTAT.

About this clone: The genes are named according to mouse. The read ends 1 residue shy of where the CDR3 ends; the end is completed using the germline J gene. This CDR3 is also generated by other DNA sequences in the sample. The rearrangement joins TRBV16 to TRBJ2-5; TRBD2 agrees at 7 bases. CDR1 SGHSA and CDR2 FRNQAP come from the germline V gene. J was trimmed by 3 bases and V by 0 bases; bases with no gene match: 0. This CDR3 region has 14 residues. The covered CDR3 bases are TGTGCAAGCAGCTTAGATGGGGGGCAAGACACCCAGTAC. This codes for CASSLDGGQDTQY. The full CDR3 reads CASSLDGGQDTQYF.